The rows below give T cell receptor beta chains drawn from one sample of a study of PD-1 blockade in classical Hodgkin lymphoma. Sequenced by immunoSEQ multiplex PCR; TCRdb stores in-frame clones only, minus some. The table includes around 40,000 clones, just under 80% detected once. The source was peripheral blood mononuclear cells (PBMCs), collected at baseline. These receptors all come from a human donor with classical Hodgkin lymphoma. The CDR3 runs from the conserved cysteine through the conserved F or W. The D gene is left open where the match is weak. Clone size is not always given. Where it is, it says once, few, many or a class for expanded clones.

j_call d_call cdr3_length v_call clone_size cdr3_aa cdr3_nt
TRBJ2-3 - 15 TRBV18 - CASSLSGPDTDTQYF TGTGCCAGCTCACTTAGCGGACCAGATACAGATACGCAGTATTTT
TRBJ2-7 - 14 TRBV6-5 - CASSRGAYSYEQYF TGTGCCAGTTCTCGGGGAGCATACTCCTACGAGCAGTACTTC
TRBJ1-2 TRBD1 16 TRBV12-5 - CASGWGGQTFTYGYTF TGTGCTAGTGGTTGGGGGGGACAGACTTTTACTTATGGCTACACCTTC
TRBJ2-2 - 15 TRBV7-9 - CASSKDNTNTGELFF TGTGCCAGCAGCAAAGACAATACGAACACCGGGGAGCTGTTTTTT
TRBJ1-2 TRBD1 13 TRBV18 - CASRTGDGYGYTF TGTGCCAGCCGGACAGGGGATGGGTATGGCTACACCTTC
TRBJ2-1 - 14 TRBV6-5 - CASTSRGPYNEQFF TGTGCCAGCACCTCCAGGGGCCCATACAATGAGCAGTTCTTC
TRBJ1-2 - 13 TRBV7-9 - CASSHDSGNGYTF TGTGCCAGCAGCCATGACAGCGGGAATGGCTACACCTTC
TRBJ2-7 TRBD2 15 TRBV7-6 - CASSPRLAGYYEQYF TGTGCCAGCAGCCCGCGACTAGCGGGGTACTACGAGCAGTACTTT
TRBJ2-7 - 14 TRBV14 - CASSLLDNSYEQYF TGTGCCAGCAGCCTATTAGACAACTCCTACGAGCAGTACTTC
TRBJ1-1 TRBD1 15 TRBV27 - CASSLRGQVATEAFF TGTGCCAGCAGTTTGAGGGGGCAGGTGGCCACTGAAGCTTTCTTT
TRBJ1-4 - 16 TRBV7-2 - CASSLQGRSTNEKLFF TGTGCCAGCAGCTTACAGGGGCGGTCAACTAATGAAAAACTGTTTTTT
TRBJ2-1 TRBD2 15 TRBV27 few CASRTSGGLRNEQFF TGTGCCAGTCGGACTAGCGGGGGGCTTAGGAATGAGCAGTTCTTC
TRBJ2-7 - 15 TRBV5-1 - CASSQEGQLSYEQYF TGCGCCAGCAGCCAAGAAGGACAGCTTTCCTACGAGCAGTACTTC
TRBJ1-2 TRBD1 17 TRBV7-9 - CASSSTYGTAVNYGYTF TGTGCCAGCAGCTCGACCTACGGGACAGCTGTTAACTATGGCTACACCTTC
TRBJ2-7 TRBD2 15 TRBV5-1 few CASSFGSGGAYEQYF TGCGCCAGCAGCTTTGGGAGCGGGGGGGCCTACGAGCAGTACTTC
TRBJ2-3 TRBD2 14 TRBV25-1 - CASSGSGGGDTQYF TGTGCCAGCAGTGGTAGCGGGGGGGGAGATACGCAGTATTTT
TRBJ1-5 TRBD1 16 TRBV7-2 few CASSLGGGVLGQPQHF TGTGCCAGCAGCTTAGGAGGGGGCGTCTTGGGACAGCCCCAGCATTTT
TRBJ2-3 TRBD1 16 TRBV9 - CASSVSGQGATDTQYF TGTGCCAGCAGCGTATCTGGACAGGGGGCCACAGATACGCAGTATTTT
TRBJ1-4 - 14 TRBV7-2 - CASSLQRESEKLFF TGTGCCAGCAGCTTACAGAGGGAGAGTGAAAAACTGTTTTTT
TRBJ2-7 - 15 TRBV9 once CASSVVYRDAYEQYF TGTGCCAGCAGCGTAGTCTATCGGGATGCCTACGAGCAGTACTTC
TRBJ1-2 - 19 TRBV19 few CASSGPVLPSLGANYGYTF TGTGCCAGTAGCGGTCCGGTCCTACCTTCACTCGGGGCTAACTATGGCTACACCTTC
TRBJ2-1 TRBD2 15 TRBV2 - CASSSTSGGDNEQFF TGTGCCAGCAGTTCCACTAGCGGGGGGGACAATGAGCAGTTCTTC
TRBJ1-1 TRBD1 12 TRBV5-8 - CASSTGVTEAFF TGTGCCAGCAGCACAGGGGTGACTGAAGCTTTCTTT
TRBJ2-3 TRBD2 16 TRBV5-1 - CASSLGLAGMSDTQYF TGCGCCAGCAGCTTGGGACTAGCGGGGATGTCAGATACGCAGTATTTT
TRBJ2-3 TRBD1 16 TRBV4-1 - CASSIRGPPSTDTQYF TGCGCCAGCAGCATAAGGGGGCCCCCTAGCACAGATACGCAGTATTTT
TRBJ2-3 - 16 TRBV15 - CATSRDRGQVTDTQYF TGTGCCACCAGCAGAGATCGGGGGCAGGTCACAGATACGCAGTATTTT
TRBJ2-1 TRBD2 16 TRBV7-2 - CASSTTSGGDGNEQFF TGTGCCAGCAGCACCACTAGCGGGGGGGATGGCAATGAGCAGTTCTTC
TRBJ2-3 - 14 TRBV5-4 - CASSLKWGTDTQYF TGTGCCAGCAGCTTGAAATGGGGCACAGATACGCAGTATTTT
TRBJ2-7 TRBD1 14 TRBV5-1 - CASSRDSNSYEQYF TGCGCCAGCAGCCGGGACAGTAACTCCTACGAGCAGTACTTC
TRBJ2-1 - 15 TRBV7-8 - CASTEGWGPIDEQFF TGTGCCAGCACCGAAGGGTGGGGACCCATAGATGAGCAGTTCTTC
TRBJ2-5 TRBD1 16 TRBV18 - CASSPTGTGGRETQYF TGTGCCAGCTCACCAACCGGGACAGGGGGACGGGAGACCCAGTACTTC
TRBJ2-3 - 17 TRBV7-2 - CASSLAGGGGHTDTQYF TGTGCCAGCAGCTTAGCGGGTGGCGGGGGCCACACAGATACGCAGTATTTT
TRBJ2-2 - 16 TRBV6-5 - CASSSVQKGNTGELFF TGTGCCAGCAGTTCCGTCCAGAAGGGTAACACCGGGGAGCTGTTTTTT
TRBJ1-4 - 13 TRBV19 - CATSISTNEKLFF TGTGCCACCTCAATATCGACTAATGAAAAACTGTTTTTT
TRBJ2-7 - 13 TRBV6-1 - CASGTSSSYEQYF TGTGCCAGCGGTACAAGTAGCTCCTACGAGCAGTACTTC
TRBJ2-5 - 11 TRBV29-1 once CSASLGETQYF TGCAGCGCTTCACTAGGCGAGACCCAGTACTTC
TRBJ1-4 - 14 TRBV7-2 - CASSLESAAEKLFF TGTGCCAGCAGCTTAGAGTCGGCTGCTGAAAAACTGTTTTTT
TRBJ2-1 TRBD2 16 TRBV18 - CASSNKAASGYNEQFF TGTGCCAGCTCGAACAAGGCAGCTAGCGGATACAATGAGCAGTTCTTC
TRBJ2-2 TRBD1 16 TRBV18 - CASSLDRGPDTGELFF TGTGCCAGCTCACTGGACAGGGGACCGGATACCGGGGAGCTGTTTTTT
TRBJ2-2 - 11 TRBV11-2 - CASSFAGELFF TGTGCCAGCAGCTTCGCCGGGGAGCTGTTTTTT
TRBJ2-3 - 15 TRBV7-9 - CASSPPMATFDTQYF TGTGCCAGCAGCCCGCCGATGGCCACCTTTGATACGCAGTATTTT
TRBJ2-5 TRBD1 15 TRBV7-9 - CASSLQDRGSETQYF TGTGCCAGCAGCTTACAGGACAGGGGGTCAGAGACCCAGTACTTC